This TCR beta chain came from a study of blood T cell repertoires in COVID-19. As for the study in general: Whether acute or convalescent, the COVID-19 samples came from the United States, Italy and Spain. T cells, B-cell-depleted T cells, or PBMCs provided the cDNA or gDNA that served as material.

In the source study's methods: Amplifying reference gene primers gave estimates of nucleated cell counts. Repertoires were generated with immunoSEQ multiplex PCR, while TCRdb's copy carries only in-frame clones and drops some. V and J calls and clone size come straight from that table; D and trimming were deduced from the DNA. The table lists approximately 280,000 clones, approximately 88% of them singletons. The CDR3 has 13 amino acids. The V end lost 3 bases, the J end lost 5 bases, and 10 bases lay between the germline ends. This TCR came from a man aged 45 to 65 with acute or convalescent COVID-19. The chain combines TRBV12-3 or TRBV12-4 with TRBJ1-1; unclear D gene. The sequenced material came from peripheral blood. The CDR3 coding sequence is TGTGCCAGCAGTTTGGGGAGACGAACTGAAGCTTTCTTT. Translated, it gives CASSLGRRTEAFF.